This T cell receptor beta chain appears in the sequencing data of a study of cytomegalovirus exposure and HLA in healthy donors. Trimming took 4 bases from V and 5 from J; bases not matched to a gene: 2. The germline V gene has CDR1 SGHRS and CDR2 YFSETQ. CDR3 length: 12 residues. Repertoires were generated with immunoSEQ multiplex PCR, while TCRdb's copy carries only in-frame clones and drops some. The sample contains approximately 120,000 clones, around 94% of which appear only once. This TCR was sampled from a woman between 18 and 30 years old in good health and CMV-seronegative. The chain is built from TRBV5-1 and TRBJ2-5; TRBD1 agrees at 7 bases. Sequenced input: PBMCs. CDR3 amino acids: CASSRGQETQYF. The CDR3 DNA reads TGCGCCAGCAGCAGGGGGCAGGAGACCCAGTACTTC.